This T cell receptor beta chain is drawn from a study of human T cells and chemical hapten exposure. Across the study: It was small differences in pooled library volume that mainly caused per-sample TCR yields to vary.

Time point described: patch test 1, 2 weeks after DPC sensitization. Specified treatment: therapeutic diphenylcyclopropenone sensitization with weekly scalp DPC. Germline CDR1 and CDR2: MNHEY and SVGEGT. The germline V and J ends were trimmed by 7 bases and 4 bases, with 18 bases remaining between them. This CDR3 is built from 15 residues. This clonotype occurred many times. MiXCR was run by TCRdb on the RACE reads, yielding one entry per CDR3 protein. This sample carries roughly 360,000 distinct CDR3 sequences, 4.8% of them seen once, and the ten largest clones take under 2.5%. Sequenced material: whole blood, taken in connection with sensitization to the hapten diphenylcyclopropenone (DPC). This chain joins TRBV6-2 or TRBV6-3 and TRBJ2-3; D unclear. The receptor was derived from a woman in her fifties or sixties with alopecia areata. Some clones in this sample may be carry-over from other donors' samples. This CDR3 is CASTTWMGRSDTQYF. The CDR3 DNA reads TGTGCCAGCACTACCTGGATGGGCCGTTCAGATACGCAGTATTTT.